The rows below give T cell receptor beta chains drawn from one sample of a study of CD8 T cells in Susac syndrome. One entry per CDR3 protein results from TCRdb running MiXCR on the immunoSEQ multiplex PCR reads. There are 100,000 to 150,000 distinct CDR3 sequences in the sample; approximately 93% occur only once, and roughly 0.3% lies in the top ten. The source material was CD8+ T cells from PBMCs. These TCRs come from a human donor with multiple sclerosis. Both conserved end residues are part of each CDR3. D genes are given only for firm matches. Some rows mark clone size as missing; the rest say once, few, many or name a class of expanded clone.

J gene: TRBJ2-3
D gene: TRBD2
V gene: TRBV3-1
clone size: NA
CDR3 protein: CASSRRGDLDTQYF
CDR3 DNA: TGTGCCAGCAGCCGGCGGGGGGACCTAGATACGCAGTATTTT

J gene: TRBJ2-7
D gene: TRBD1
V gene: TRBV19
clone size: NA
CDR3 protein: CASSIGGTGTHEQYF
CDR3 DNA: TGTGCCAGTAGTATAGGGGGGACAGGAACCCACGAGCAGTACTTC

J gene: TRBJ2-5
D gene: NA
V gene: TRBV12-3/TRBV12-4
clone size: NA
CDR3 protein: CASSNIERQETQYF
CDR3 DNA: TGTGCCAGCAGTAATATTGAGCGGCAAGAGACCCAGTACTTC

J gene: TRBJ2-5
D gene: TRBD2
V gene: TRBV29-1
clone size: NA
CDR3 protein: CSVEDRAGEETQYF
CDR3 DNA: TGCAGCGTTGAAGATCGGGCGGGGGAGGAGACCCAGTACTTC

J gene: TRBJ2-7
D gene: TRBD1
V gene: TRBV7-6
clone size: NA
CDR3 protein: CASSSTGTGSHEQYF
CDR3 DNA: TGTGCCAGCAGCTCCACAGGGACAGGGTCACACGAGCAGTACTTC

J gene: TRBJ2-7
D gene: TRBD2
V gene: TRBV15
clone size: NA
CDR3 protein: CATSRPIERDRRGEQYF
CDR3 DNA: TGTGCCACCAGCAGACCCATCGAGCGGGACCGGAGGGGCGAGCAGTACTTC

J gene: TRBJ2-7
D gene: TRBD1
V gene: TRBV5-1
clone size: NA
CDR3 protein: CASSQDREIYEQYF
CDR3 DNA: TGCGCCAGCAGCCAGGACAGGGAAATCTACGAGCAGTACTTC

J gene: TRBJ2-5
D gene: NA
V gene: TRBV3-1
clone size: NA
CDR3 protein: CASSQDRYWGRKTQYF
CDR3 DNA: TGTGCCAGCAGCCAAGATCGGTATTGGGGGCGAAAGACCCAGTACTTC

J gene: TRBJ1-2
D gene: NA
V gene: TRBV28
clone size: NA
CDR3 protein: CASSLVGGFPGYTF
CDR3 DNA: TGTGCCAGCAGCCTTGTCGGGGGGTTTCCTGGCTACACCTTC

J gene: TRBJ1-4
D gene: NA
V gene: TRBV20-1
clone size: once
CDR3 protein: CSARDPGPVATNEKLFF
CDR3 DNA: TGCAGTGCTAGAGATCCGGGGCCAGTTGCAACTAATGAAAAACTGTTTTTT

J gene: TRBJ2-1
D gene: TRBD2
V gene: TRBV4-2
clone size: NA
CDR3 protein: CASSPWLAGDNEQFF
CDR3 DNA: TGTGCCAGCAGCCCCTGGTTAGCGGGCGACAATGAGCAGTTCTTC

J gene: TRBJ1-5
D gene: NA
V gene: TRBV5-4
clone size: once
CDR3 protein: CASSLFYQPQHF
CDR3 DNA: TGTGCCAGCAGCTTGTTTTATCAGCCCCAGCATTTT

J gene: TRBJ1-5
D gene: NA
V gene: TRBV3-1
clone size: NA
CDR3 protein: CASSQSKANQPQHF
CDR3 DNA: TGTGCCAGCAGCCAAAGTAAGGCCAATCAGCCCCAGCATTTT

J gene: TRBJ2-5
D gene: NA
V gene: TRBV24-1
clone size: NA
CDR3 protein: CATSPAGDRLVTQYF
CDR3 DNA: TGTGCCACCAGCCCGGCGGGGGACAGGCTCGTTACCCAGTACTTC

J gene: TRBJ2-2
D gene: NA
V gene: TRBV7-3
clone size: NA
CDR3 protein: CASSPDLRTGELFF
CDR3 DNA: TGTGCCAGCAGCCCTGACCTCAGGACCGGGGAGCTGTTTTTT

J gene: TRBJ1-1
D gene: NA
V gene: TRBV29-1
clone size: NA
CDR3 protein: CSVEDRLGEAFF
CDR3 DNA: TGCAGCGTTGAAGATCGACTGGGGGAAGCTTTCTTT

J gene: TRBJ1-1
D gene: NA
V gene: TRBV6-5
clone size: NA
CDR3 protein: CASSYSGRGEAFF
CDR3 DNA: TGTGCCAGCAGTTACTCAGGCAGGGGCGAAGCTTTCTTT

J gene: TRBJ2-1
D gene: TRBD2
V gene: TRBV7-9
clone size: NA
CDR3 protein: CASTSGGVMNEQFF
CDR3 DNA: TGTGCCAGCACCTCGGGGGGGGTCATGAATGAGCAGTTCTTC

J gene: TRBJ2-1
D gene: TRBD2
V gene: TRBV11-3
clone size: NA
CDR3 protein: CASSLGSGGAGQFF
CDR3 DNA: TGTGCCAGCAGCTTAGGGAGCGGGGGGGCCGGGCAGTTCTTC

J gene: TRBJ2-7
D gene: TRBD1
V gene: TRBV6-9
clone size: NA
CDR3 protein: CASSPRGQGSYEQYF
CDR3 DNA: TGTGCCAGCAGCCCCCGGGGACAGGGGTCCTACGAGCAGTACTTC

J gene: TRBJ1-2
D gene: NA
V gene: TRBV9
clone size: NA
CDR3 protein: CASSVRKDYGYTF
CDR3 DNA: TGTGCCAGCAGCGTGCGAAAAGACTATGGCTACACCTTC

J gene: TRBJ2-2
D gene: TRBD2
V gene: TRBV5-1
clone size: NA
CDR3 protein: CASSSGTSGANTGELFF
CDR3 DNA: TGCGCCAGCAGCTCGGGGACTAGCGGCGCGAACACCGGGGAGCTGTTTTTT

J gene: TRBJ2-1
D gene: TRBD2
V gene: TRBV7-8
clone size: NA
CDR3 protein: CASSLGREVDHEQFF
CDR3 DNA: TGTGCCAGCAGCTTAGGGCGGGAGGTCGACCATGAGCAGTTCTTC

J gene: TRBJ2-5
D gene: NA
V gene: TRBV5-1
clone size: once
CDR3 protein: CASLGGETQYF
CDR3 DNA: TGCGCCAGCCTCGGGGGAGAGACCCAGTACTTC

J gene: TRBJ2-7
D gene: NA
V gene: TRBV12-3/TRBV12-4
clone size: once
CDR3 protein: CASSRWDYEQYF
CDR3 DNA: TGTGCCAGCAGTAGATGGGACTACGAGCAGTACTTC

J gene: TRBJ1-4
D gene: NA
V gene: TRBV4-1
clone size: NA
CDR3 protein: CASSQDRPGEEKLFF
CDR3 DNA: TGCGCCAGCAGCCAAGATCGGCCAGGGGAGGAAAAACTGTTTTTT

J gene: TRBJ2-5
D gene: TRBD2
V gene: TRBV6-1
clone size: NA
CDR3 protein: CASSRVLAGKETQYF
CDR3 DNA: TGTGCCAGCAGCCGTGTTTTAGCGGGGAAAGAGACCCAGTACTTC

J gene: TRBJ2-4
D gene: NA
V gene: TRBV12-3/TRBV12-4
clone size: NA
CDR3 protein: CASSGTGLDQYF
CDR3 DNA: TGTGCCAGCAGTGGGACTGGTTTGGATCAGTACTTC

J gene: TRBJ1-1
D gene: NA
V gene: TRBV5-1
clone size: NA
CDR3 protein: CASRQNLQGIMNTEAFF
CDR3 DNA: TGCGCCAGCAGGCAGAATCTGCAGGGGATTATGAACACTGAAGCTTTCTTT

J gene: TRBJ1-2
D gene: NA
V gene: TRBV5-4
clone size: NA
CDR3 protein: CASSLLQGASHGYTF
CDR3 DNA: TGTGCCAGCAGCTTGTTGCAGGGAGCTTCCCATGGCTACACCTTC

J gene: TRBJ2-1
D gene: NA
V gene: TRBV30
clone size: NA
CDR3 protein: CAWSVLVYNEQFF
CDR3 DNA: TGTGCCTGGAGTGTACTGGTGTACAATGAGCAGTTCTTC

J gene: TRBJ2-1
D gene: TRBD2
V gene: TRBV4-1
clone size: NA
CDR3 protein: CASSQASSGKYNEQFF
CDR3 DNA: TGCGCCAGCAGCCAAGCCTCTAGCGGAAAATACAATGAGCAGTTCTTC

J gene: TRBJ2-3
D gene: NA
V gene: TRBV21-1
clone size: NA
CDR3 protein: CASSKGSEREGGDTQYF
CDR3 DNA: TGTGCCAGCAGCAAAGGATCCGAGCGGGAGGGTGGGGATACGCAGTATTTT

J gene: TRBJ1-2
D gene: NA
V gene: TRBV25-1
clone size: NA
CDR3 protein: CASSVQGGGNYGYTF
CDR3 DNA: TGTGCCAGCAGTGTCCAGGGTGGGGGTAACTATGGCTACACCTTC

J gene: TRBJ2-1
D gene: NA
V gene: TRBV5-6
clone size: few
CDR3 protein: CASSLGRGSEQFF
CDR3 DNA: TGTGCCAGCAGCTTGGGAAGGGGTAGTGAGCAGTTCTTC

J gene: TRBJ2-2
D gene: NA
V gene: TRBV6-5
clone size: NA
CDR3 protein: CASSYSSSLSNTGELFF
CDR3 DNA: TGTGCCAGCAGTTACTCTTCCAGCCTTTCGAACACCGGGGAGCTGTTTTTT

J gene: TRBJ2-5
D gene: NA
V gene: TRBV27
clone size: NA
CDR3 protein: CASMIRPRAVETQYF
CDR3 DNA: TGTGCCAGCATGATCCGCCCGAGGGCCGTGGAGACCCAGTACTTC

J gene: TRBJ2-1
D gene: TRBD1
V gene: TRBV29-1
clone size: NA
CDR3 protein: CSAHTGQGKVLAGYNEQFF
CDR3 DNA: TGCAGCGCCCACACGGGACAGGGGAAGGTTCTAGCGGGCTACAATGAGCAGTTCTTC

J gene: TRBJ2-1
D gene: TRBD2
V gene: TRBV7-3
clone size: NA
CDR3 protein: CASSLFLGERGHNEQFF
CDR3 DNA: TGTGCCAGCAGCTTATTTCTTGGTGAGCGGGGCCACAATGAGCAGTTCTTC

J gene: TRBJ2-5
D gene: NA
V gene: TRBV13
clone size: NA
CDR3 protein: CASSLWTVETQYF
CDR3 DNA: TGTGCCAGCAGCTTATGGACCGTAGAGACCCAGTACTTC

J gene: TRBJ1-2
D gene: NA
V gene: TRBV9
clone size: NA
CDR3 protein: CASSVDSGVGYGYTF
CDR3 DNA: TGTGCCAGCAGCGTAGACAGTGGGGTGGGCTATGGCTACACCTTC

J gene: TRBJ2-7
D gene: NA
V gene: TRBV13
clone size: NA
CDR3 protein: CASSRPDSYEQYF
CDR3 DNA: TGTGCCAGCAGCAGGCCCGACAGCTACGAGCAGTACTTC

J gene: TRBJ2-7
D gene: NA
V gene: TRBV19
clone size: NA
CDR3 protein: CASSMGQGPYEQYF
CDR3 DNA: TGTGCCAGTAGTATGGGGCAGGGACCCTACGAGCAGTACTTC

J gene: TRBJ1-5
D gene: TRBD1
V gene: TRBV2
clone size: NA
CDR3 protein: CASVDRVNNQPQHF
CDR3 DNA: TGTGCCAGCGTTGACAGGGTTAACAATCAGCCCCAGCATTTT

J gene: TRBJ1-5
D gene: NA
V gene: TRBV12-3/TRBV12-4
clone size: NA
CDR3 protein: CASGHGSNQPQHF
CDR3 DNA: TGTGCCAGCGGGCATGGAAGCAATCAGCCCCAGCATTTT

J gene: TRBJ1-2
D gene: TRBD1
V gene: TRBV5-1
clone size: NA
CDR3 protein: CASSAYQGAHRYGYTF
CDR3 DNA: TGCGCCAGCAGCGCCTACCAGGGGGCGCATCGCTATGGCTACACCTTC

J gene: TRBJ2-3
D gene: TRBD2
V gene: TRBV2
clone size: once
CDR3 protein: CASSDLAGATDTQYF
CDR3 DNA: TGTGCCAGCAGTGATTTAGCGGGAGCCACAGATACGCAGTATTTT

J gene: TRBJ1-1
D gene: NA
V gene: TRBV24-1
clone size: NA
CDR3 protein: CATRKDSAAEAFF
CDR3 DNA: TGTGCCACCAGGAAGGACAGTGCGGCTGAAGCTTTCTTT

J gene: TRBJ1-2
D gene: TRBD1
V gene: TRBV6-2/TRBV6-3
clone size: NA
CDR3 protein: CASSYPDRGNYGYTF
CDR3 DNA: TGTGCCAGCAGTTACCCGGACAGGGGGAACTATGGCTACACCTTC

J gene: TRBJ1-4
D gene: TRBD1
V gene: TRBV3-1
clone size: NA
CDR3 protein: CASSQRRDRGDRAEKLFF
CDR3 DNA: TGTGCCAGCAGCCAAAGGCGAGACAGGGGAGATCGGGCTGAAAAACTGTTTTTT

J gene: TRBJ2-7
D gene: NA
V gene: TRBV7-9
clone size: NA
CDR3 protein: CASSLTPTYEQYF
CDR3 DNA: TGTGCCAGCAGCTTAACTCCCACCTACGAGCAGTACTTC

J gene: TRBJ2-2
D gene: TRBD2
V gene: TRBV20-1
clone size: NA
CDR3 protein: CSARRVAGVTGELFF
CDR3 DNA: TGCAGTGCTAGGCGGGTAGCGGGAGTCACCGGGGAGCTGTTTTTT

J gene: TRBJ2-5
D gene: NA
V gene: TRBV28
clone size: NA
CDR3 protein: CASSLWPTGLETQYF
CDR3 DNA: TGTGCCAGCAGTTTATGGCCAACTGGCCTAGAGACCCAGTACTTC

J gene: TRBJ1-1
D gene: NA
V gene: TRBV7-9
clone size: NA
CDR3 protein: CASSLVQEGTEAFF
CDR3 DNA: TGTGCCAGCAGCTTAGTTCAGGAGGGGACTGAAGCTTTCTTT